One sample yielded the 11 T cell receptor beta chains listed below, sequenced in a study of T cells after yellow fever vaccination. TCRdb re-analysed the 5' RACE reads in MiXCR, keeping a single row per CDR3 protein. This repertoire shows fewer than 85,000 distinct CDR3 sequences, approximately 7.5% found once; its top ten account for 41%. The sequenced sample was CD8+ T cells sorted from PBMCs, obtained on the day of the yellow fever booster vaccination. The source of these receptors is a man younger than 40 who received the YFV17D yellow fever vaccine.

The J gene is TRBJ2-2, the V gene TRBV12-3 or TRBV12-4; 14 bases match TRBD2. Germline trimming cut 5 bases from V and 5 bases from J; bases unmatched to any gene: 4. The CDR3 consists of 16 residues. This CDR3 reads CASSRLAGGGTGELFF. CDR3 nucleotide sequence: TGTGCCAGCAGTAGACTAGCGGGAGGGGGAACCGGGGAGCTGTTTTTT.

This clonotype was seen a few times. J is TRBJ2-3 and V is TRBV5-1; D call uncertain. The germline V gene encodes CDR1 SGHRS and CDR2 YFSETQ. The CDR3 runs to 15 residues. The V and J ends lost 0 bases and 1 base respectively, with 9 bases between them. The CDR3 protein is CASSLDISGTDTQYF. CDR3 coding DNA: TGCGCCAGCAGCTTGGACATCTCCGGCACAGATACGCAGTATTTT.

A few counts support this clonotype. This rearrangement joins TRBV5-6 to TRBJ1-1; 8 bases line up with TRBD1. Germline CDR1 and CDR2: SGHDT and YYEEEE. The CDR3 has 15 residues. J lost 2 bases, V lost 3 bases, and 6 bases had no gene match. The CDR3 here is CASSSEQGVNTEAFF. CDR3 DNA sequence: TGTGCCAGCAGCTCCGAACAGGGGGTTAACACTGAAGCTTTCTTT.

Remarks on this clonotype: Germline and junction disagree at one end, which may indicate a read error. This chain uses TRBV9 with TRBJ2-7, with D possibly being TRBD1 (6 bases). The CDR3 totals 14 residues. Per the germline V gene, CDR1 is SGDLS and CDR2 is YYNGEE. The CDR3 reads CASSETGTNYQQYF. CDR3 DNA sequence: TGTGCCAGCAGCGAAACCGGGACAAACTACCAGCAGTACTTC.

A few counts support this clonotype. The chain carries TRBV23-1 and TRBJ2-5, with D maybe TRBD1 (6 bases). TRBV23-1 is noted as an ORF with a role that remains uncertain. The V and J ends lost 3 bases and 3 bases respectively, with 11 bases between them. The CDR3 covers 14 residues. The CDR3 sequence: CASSQPGTKETQYF. CDR3 nucleotides: TGCGCCAGCAGTCAGCCCGGGACAAAAGAGACCCAGTACTTC.

V is TRBV23-1 and J is TRBJ2-7, with D hard to call. TRBV23-1 is an open reading frame, and its role is uncertain. This CDR3 comprises 12 residues. V dropped 1 base and J dropped 6 bases, with 7 bases sitting between them. The CDR3 DNA reads as TGCGCCAGCAGTCAATGGTTCTGCGAGCAGTACTTC. Translated: CASSQWFCEQYF.

This chain joins TRBV5-4 and TRBJ2-3, with a tentative D call TRBD1 (5 bases). This CDR3 spans 14 amino acids. From germline, CDR1 is SGHNT and CDR2 YYREEE (reference sequence). V was shortened by 0 bases and J by 4 bases, with 9 bases between the two germline ends. The CDR3 region is CASSLGDRADTQYF. CDR3 DNA sequence: TGTGCCAGCAGCTTGGGTGACAGAGCAGATACGCAGTATTTT.

There are many counts of this clonotype. The chain couples TRBV18 to TRBJ2-7; 9 bases align to TRBD1. Germline CDR1 is KGHSH and CDR2 is LQKENI. The length of the CDR3 is 14 residues. Germline trimming cut 6 bases from V and 2 bases from J; bases unmatched to any gene: 5. The CDR3 bases are TGTGCCAGCTCCCCGGGACAGGGAACCTACGAGCAGTACTTC. Its protein is CASSPGQGTYEQYF.

This clonotype was picked up many times. The V and J genes are TRBV5-1 and TRBJ2-3; TRBD1 agrees at 7 bases. The V gene's germline CDR1 is SGHRS and CDR2 YFSETQ. This CDR3 region has 16 residues. J was trimmed by 5 bases and V by 4 bases; bases with no gene match: 13. DNA for the CDR3: TGCGCCAGCAGCCTTACACAGGGGACGGCACAAGATACGCAGTATTTT. As protein: CASSLTQGTAQDTQYF.

The CDR3 sequence: CASSPQGGYTEAFF. CDR3 nucleotide sequence: TGTGCCAGCAGTCCCCAGGGGGGATACACTGAAGCTTTCTTT. The chain links TRBV27 to TRBJ1-1, with TRBD1 identical over 7 bases. V dropped 5 bases and J dropped 3; count of bases not matched to a gene: 6. CDR3 length: 14 amino acids. The germline CDR1 and CDR2 sequences are MNHEY and SMNVEV (reference sequence).

The chain has TRBV27 and TRBJ2-7, with D unresolved. Germline values: CDR1 MNHEY, CDR2 SMNVEV (reference sequence). Trimming shortened V by 3 bases and J by 11 bases, and 20 bases separated the two germline ends. The CDR3 is 14 residues long. CDR3 loop: CASSLDWAARFKYF. The CDR3 DNA is TGTGCCAGCAGTTTGGATTGGGCAGCGAGATTCAAGTACTTC.